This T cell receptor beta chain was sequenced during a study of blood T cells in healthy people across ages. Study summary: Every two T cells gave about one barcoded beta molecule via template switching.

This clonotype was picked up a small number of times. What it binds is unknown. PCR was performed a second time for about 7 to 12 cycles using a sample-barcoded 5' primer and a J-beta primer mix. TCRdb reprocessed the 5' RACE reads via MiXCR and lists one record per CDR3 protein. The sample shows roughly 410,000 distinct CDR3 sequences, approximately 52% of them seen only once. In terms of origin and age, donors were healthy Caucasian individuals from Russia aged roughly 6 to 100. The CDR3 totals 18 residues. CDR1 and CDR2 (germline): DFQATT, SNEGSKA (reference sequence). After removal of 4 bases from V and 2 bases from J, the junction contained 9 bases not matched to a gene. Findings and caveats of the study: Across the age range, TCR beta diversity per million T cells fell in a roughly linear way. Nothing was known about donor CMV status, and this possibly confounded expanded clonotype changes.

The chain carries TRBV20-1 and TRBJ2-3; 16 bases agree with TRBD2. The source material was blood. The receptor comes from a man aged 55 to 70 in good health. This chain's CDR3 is CSAKGTSGRVTLTDTQYF. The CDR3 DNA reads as TGCAGTGCTAAAGGGACTAGCGGGAGGGTTACCCTCACAGATACGCAGTATTTT.